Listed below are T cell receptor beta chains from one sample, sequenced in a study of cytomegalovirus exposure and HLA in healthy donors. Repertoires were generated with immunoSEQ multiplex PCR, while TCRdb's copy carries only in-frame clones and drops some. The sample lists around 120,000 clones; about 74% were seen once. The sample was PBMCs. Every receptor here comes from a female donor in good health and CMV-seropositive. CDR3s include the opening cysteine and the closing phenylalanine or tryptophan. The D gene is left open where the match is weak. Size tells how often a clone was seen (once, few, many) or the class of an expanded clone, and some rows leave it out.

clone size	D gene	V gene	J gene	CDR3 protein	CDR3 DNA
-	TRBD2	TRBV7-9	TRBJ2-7	CASSFLAGTYEQYF	TGTGCCAGCAGCTTCCTAGCGGGAACCTACGAGCAGTACTTC
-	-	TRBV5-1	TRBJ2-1	CASSLASLAPMNEQFF	TGCGCCAGCAGCTTGGCTTCGCTAGCGCCGATGAATGAGCAGTTCTTC
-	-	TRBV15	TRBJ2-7	CATSRTQLPYEQYF	TGTGCCACCAGCAGGACTCAGTTACCCTACGAGCAGTACTTC
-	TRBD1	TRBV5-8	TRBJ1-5	CASSRNRGQPQHF	TGTGCCAGCAGCAGGAACAGGGGTCAGCCCCAGCATTTT
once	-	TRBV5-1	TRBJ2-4	CASSFTRENIQYF	TGCGCCAGCAGCTTCACCCGGGAAAACATTCAGTACTTC
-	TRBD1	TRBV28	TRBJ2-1	CASRGQGQTSYNEQFF	TGTGCCAGCAGAGGCCAGGGACAGACTTCCTACAATGAGCAGTTCTTC
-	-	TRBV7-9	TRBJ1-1	CASSLASGSNTEAFF	TGTGCCAGCAGCTTAGCGTCAGGTAGTAACACTGAAGCTTTCTTT
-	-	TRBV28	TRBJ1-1	CASSFLGVNTEAFF	TGTGCCAGCAGTTTTCTGGGAGTGAACACTGAAGCTTTCTTT
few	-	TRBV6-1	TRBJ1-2	CASSEQARTLEQGYTF	TGTGCCAGCAGTGAACAGGCGAGGACACTCGAGCAGGGCTACACCTTC
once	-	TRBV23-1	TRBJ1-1	CASSAAGRNTEAFF	TGCGCCAGCAGCGCGGCGGGCCGGAACACTGAAGCTTTCTTT
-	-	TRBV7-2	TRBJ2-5	CASSFDGGTETQYF	TGTGCCAGCAGCTTTGATGGCGGGACAGAGACCCAGTACTTC
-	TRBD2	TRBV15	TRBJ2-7	CATSRERGFTYEQYF	TGTGCCACCAGCAGAGAGCGGGGGTTTACCTACGAGCAGTACTTC
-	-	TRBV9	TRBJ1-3	CASSVGLGPGNTIYF	TGTGCCAGCAGCGTAGGTCTGGGGCCTGGAAACACCATATATTTT
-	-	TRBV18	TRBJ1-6	CASSPWGGGDNSPLHF	TGTGCCAGCTCACCATGGGGCGGCGGCGATAATTCACCCCTCCACTTT
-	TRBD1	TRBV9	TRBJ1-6	CASSAPGTGSSPLHF	TGTGCCAGCAGCGCCCCCGGGACAGGCTCCTCACCCCTCCACTTT
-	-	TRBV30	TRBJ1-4	CAWNRDGGGYEKLFF	TGTGCCTGGAATCGGGACGGGGGGGGCTACGAAAAACTGTTTTTT
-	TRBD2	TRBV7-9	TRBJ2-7	CASSLGEGLAGPWGEQYF	TGTGCCAGCAGCTTAGGGGAGGGACTAGCGGGTCCCTGGGGGGAGCAGTACTTC